The 32 T cell receptor beta chains in this list originate from one sample, sequenced in a study of cytomegalovirus exposure and HLA in healthy donors. Use of 60 Vbeta and 13 Jbeta primers characterized the PCR. Some clones are missing from TCRdb's copy, which holds only in-frame ones; the method was immunoSEQ multiplex PCR. This table has tens of thousands of clones, more than 60% appearing once. The sequenced sample was PBMCs. All receptors come from a young man in good health and CMV-seronegative.

The genes are TRBV5-6 and TRBJ2-5; D uncertain. Germline CDR1 is SGHDT and CDR2 is YYEEEE. The CDR3 extends over 14 amino acids. Trimming cost V 0 bases and J 6 bases, with 12 bases left between them. The CDR3 region is CASSLGHPEQTQYF. For the CDR3, the DNA is TGTGCCAGCAGCTTGGGACACCCAGAGCAGACCCAGTACTTC.

The CDR3 sequence: CASSADLQETQYF. The CDR3 DNA follows: TGTGCCAGCAGTGCGGACTTACAAGAGACCCAGTACTTC. J is TRBJ2-5 and V is TRBV2, with a possible D match to TRBD2 (5 bases). Germline loops: CDR1 SNHLY, CDR2 FYNNEI. This CDR3 contains 13 residues. Trimming took off 4 bases at V and 2 bases at J, with 8 bases between the two ends.

This clone was picked up one time. The chain's CDR3 is CASSLAFAGQRNTGELFF. For the CDR3, the DNA is TGCGCCAGCAGCTTGGCTTTCGCGGGACAGAGGAACACCGGGGAGCTGTTTTTT. The V and J genes are TRBV5-1 and TRBJ2-2; TRBD1 is a possible D gene (7 bases). Looked up from germline, CDR1 is SGHRS and CDR2 is YFSETQ. The CDR3 covers 18 residues. Trimming cost V 0 bases and J 1 base, with 16 bases left between them.

This clone was counted a single time. The V call is TRBV7-2, the J call TRBJ2-3, with 7 bases that match TRBD1. Trimming took 4 bases from V and 0 from J; bases not matched to a gene: 7. Germline assignment: CDR1 SGHTA and CDR2 FQGNSA. The CDR3 is made up of 16 amino acids. The CDR3 region is CASSSLGTASTDTQYF. The CDR3 coding sequence is TGTGCCAGCAGCTCACTAGGGACAGCTAGCACAGATACGCAGTATTTT.

V and J are TRBV15 and TRBJ2-1; TRBD2 matches at 16 bases. The CDR3 has 17 residues. CDR1 and CDR2 from the germline V gene are LNHNV and YYDKDF (reference sequence). Trimming at V came to 8 bases and at J to 10 bases, leaving 14 bases not matched to a gene. The CDR3 region is CATGPALPGLAGGEQFF. Written as DNA, the CDR3 is TGTGCCACCGGTCCGGCCCTCCCGGGACTAGCGGGGGGGGAGCAGTTCTTC.

This clone has just one count. The rearrangement uses TRBV27 and TRBJ1-1, with TRBD1 as a possible D gene (5 bases). The CDR3 totals 14 residues. Germline V gene sequence: CDR1 MNHEY, CDR2 SMNVEV (reference sequence). The ends were cut back, 1 base at V and 10 bases at J, with 16 bases in the middle. The CDR3 nucleotides read TGTGCCAGCAGTTTATATTACGGGGGGGATCTAGCTTTCTTT. Its protein product is CASSLYYGGDLAFF.

J is TRBJ1-2 and V is TRBV10-3; no firm D call. The germline V gene has CDR1 ENHRY and CDR2 SYGVKD. V was trimmed by 4 bases and J by 1 base, leaving 7 bases between them. CDR3 length: 13 amino acids. The CDR3 region is CAISAENNYGYTF. DNA for the CDR3: TGTGCCATCAGTGCGGAGAATAACTATGGCTACACCTTC.

This clone was seen a few times. The V call is TRBV27, the J call TRBJ2-7, with TRBD1 matching over 10 bases. The length of the CDR3 is 15 residues. Unmatched junction bases numbered 2, after V lost 2 bases and J lost 1 base. CDR1 MNHEY and CDR2 SMNVEV come from the germline V gene (reference sequence). CDR3 in amino acids: CASSLPGQGSYEQYF. The CDR3 DNA is TGTGCCAGCAGTTTACCGGGACAGGGGTCCTACGAGCAGTACTTC.

The J gene is TRBJ1-1, the V gene TRBV7-9; D is uncertain. The germline gives CDR1 SEHNR, CDR2 FQNEAQ (reference sequence). The CDR3 is 11 residues long. The germline V and J ends were trimmed by 5 bases and 4 bases, with 5 bases remaining between them. The CDR3, as DNA: TGTGCCAGCAGCGTCGGCACTGAAGCTTTCTTT. Amino acid sequence: CASSVGTEAFF. Variable domain in full (rest from reference TRBV7-9 and TRBJ1-1): DTGVSQNPRHKITKRGQNVTFRCDPISEHNRLYWYRQTLGQGPEFLTYFQNEAQLEKSRLLSDRFSAERPKGSFSTLEIQRTEQGDSAMYLCASSVGTEAFFGQGTRLTVV.

This clone was counted once. Here the CDR3 reads CASSLAQGNEKLFF. The CDR3 DNA is TGCGCCAGCAGCTTGGCACAGGGAAATGAAAAACTGTTTTTT. The V call is TRBV5-1, the J call TRBJ1-4, with a possible D match to TRBD1 (6 bases). Germline CDR1 and CDR2: SGHRS and YFSETQ. The CDR3 is 14 amino acids. Trimming shortened V by 0 bases and J by 5 bases, and 8 bases separated the two germline ends.

The rearrangement uses TRBV5-6 and TRBJ2-7, with D possibly being TRBD2 (6 bases). V was cut by 0 bases and J by 0 bases, with 13 bases left in between. The CDR3 extends over 16 amino acids. The V gene's germline CDR1 is SGHDT and CDR2 YYEEEE. The CDR3 here is CASSLESGVSSYEQYF. CDR3 DNA sequence: TGTGCCAGCAGCTTGGAGTCGGGGGTTTCCTCCTACGAGCAGTACTTC.

This chain links TRBV4-1 with TRBJ1-6; tentatively, D is TRBD1 (5 bases). V dropped 3 bases and J dropped 0 bases, with 18 bases sitting between them. The V gene's germline CDR1 is MGHRA and CDR2 YSYEKL. This CDR3 is built from 19 residues. The CDR3 DNA reads as TGCGCCAGCAGCCATCCCAATCCGGGGGGGAGCTCCTATAATTCACCCCTCCACTTT. This encodes CASSHPNPGGSSYNSPLHF.

This clone was recorded a few times. The CDR3 DNA reads as TGCGCCAGCAGTGAGTCGAGCGGGGGGGCCTACGAGCAGTACTTC. Its protein product is CASSESSGGAYEQYF. The rearrangement uses TRBV10-2 and TRBJ2-7; 10 nucleotides agree with TRBD2. Per the germline V gene, CDR1 is WSHSY and CDR2 is SAAADI. This CDR3 region has 15 residues. V shed 0 bases and J 2 bases; nucleotides not matched to a gene: 1.

The genes are TRBV7-6 and TRBJ2-2; 9 positions match TRBD2. CDR1 and CDR2 (germline): SGHVS, FNYEAQ. With 1 base clipped from V and 3 bases from J, the junction kept 3 bases outside the gene matches. The length of the CDR3 is 16 residues. CDR3 DNA: TGTGCCAGCAGCTTAGTTGCGGGGGGGTACACCGGGGAGCTGTTTTTT. Amino acid sequence: CASSLVAGGYTGELFF.

Comments on this clone: A junction boundary mismatches the germline segment, possibly from a read error. The V call is TRBV6-6, the J call TRBJ2-7; D is undetermined. The CDR3 extends over 11 amino acids. Germline V gives CDR1 MNHNY, CDR2 SVGAGI (reference sequence). In nucleotides, the CDR3 is TGTGCCAGCAGTTACTCCAACGAGCAGTACTTC. Amino acid sequence: CASSYSNEQYF.

V is TRBV19 and J is TRBJ1-1; the D gene is possibly TRBD1 (5 bases). CDR3 size: 14 residues. CDR1 LNHDA and CDR2 SQIVND come from the germline V gene (reference sequence). V was cut by 5 bases and J by 1 base, with 11 bases left in between. CDR3: CASSPQGRNTEAFF. The CDR3 nucleotides read TGTGCCAGTAGTCCTCAGGGCAGGAACACTGAAGCTTTCTTT.

This chain links TRBV5-4 with TRBJ2-2; maybe TRBD2 (5 bases). Trimming took off 4 bases at V and 4 bases at J, with 11 bases between the two ends. This CDR3 has 14 residues. The V gene's germline CDR1 is SGHNT and CDR2 YYREEE (reference sequence). CDR3 in amino acids: CASSPNGVTGELFF. The CDR3, as DNA: TGTGCCAGCAGCCCTAACGGGGTCACCGGGGAGCTGTTTTTT.

The chain is built from TRBV29-1 and TRBJ1-5; D ambiguous. CDR3 length equals 12 residues. The germline V gene encodes CDR1 SQVTM and CDR2 ANQGSEA. Trimming removed 1 base at V and 6 bases at J, with 7 bases between. The CDR3 DNA follows: TGCAGCGTTGAAGTTTCGGGTCAGCCCCAGCATTTT. This codes for CSVEVSGQPQHF. Together with reference TRBV29-1 and TRBJ1-5, the CDR3 gives the full variable domain: SAVISQKPSRDICQRGTSLTIQCQVDSQVTMMFWYRQQPGQSLTLIATANQGSEATYESGFVIDKFPISRPNLTFSTLTVSNMSPEDSSIYLCSVEVSGQPQHFGDGTRLSIL.

The chain links TRBV6-5 to TRBJ2-5, with a possible D match to TRBD1 (6 bases). V gave up 6 bases and J gave up 1 base, with 15 bases separating them. CDR1 is MNHEY, CDR2 SVGAGI, per germline. CDR3 length equals 15 residues. CDR3 DNA sequence: TGTGCCAGCAGGCACCGGGACACCTTCCAAGAGACCCAGTACTTC. It is translated as CASRHRDTFQETQYF.

The chain employs TRBV6-5 and TRBJ1-5; D gene ambiguous. The germline V gene encodes CDR1 MNHEY and CDR2 SVGAGI. The CDR3 extends over 15 amino acids. V lost 5 bases and J lost 3, with 14 bases in between. The CDR3: CASSVSRRTNQPQHF. The CDR3, as DNA: TGTGCCAGCAGTGTCAGTCGGAGAACCAATCAGCCCCAGCATTTT.

The chain links TRBV6-5 to TRBJ2-3, with 9 bases aligning to TRBD2. From germline, CDR1 is MNHEY and CDR2 SVGAGI. After removal of 4 bases from V and 12 bases from J, the junction contained 8 bases not matched to a gene. The CDR3 consists of 13 residues. The CDR3 protein is CASSWASGAPQYF. CDR3 bases: TGTGCCAGCAGTTGGGCTAGCGGGGCCCCCCAGTATTTT.

This clone was counted a few times. The chain recombines TRBV6-1 with TRBJ2-7, with D perhaps TRBD1 (7 bases). The CDR3 contains 19 residues. Germline V lookup: CDR1 MNHNS, CDR2 SASEGT. V was pared by 2 bases and J by 8 bases, with 31 bases between. As DNA, the CDR3 is TGTGCCAGCAGTGAATGGAGTAATTTGTTCAGGACAGGAGGGGTCCAGCAGTACTTC. It is translated as CASSEWSNLFRTGGVQQYF.

The chain links TRBV28 to TRBJ1-5; D unclear. Germline CDR1 is MDHEN and CDR2 is SYDVKM. CDR3 length: 11 amino acids. Trimming pared 3 bases from V and 11 bases from J, leaving 8 bases between. The CDR3 reads CASSLTRSQHF. Here the CDR3 DNA reads TGTGCCAGCAGTTTGACAAGGTCCCAGCATTTT.

The chain couples TRBV5-4 to TRBJ1-2; no definite D call. CDR3 length: 15 residues. Germline loops: CDR1 SGHNT, CDR2 YYREEE (reference sequence). V lost 2 bases, J lost 1 base, and 12 bases lay in between. CDR3 DNA: TGTGCCAGCAGCTTATTCCAGAGCGTTAACTATGGCTACACCTTC. This sequence encodes CASSLFQSVNYGYTF.

The chain carries TRBV7-9 and TRBJ2-2; 9 bases align to TRBD2. Germline V gives CDR1 SEHNR, CDR2 FQNEAQ (reference sequence). The CDR3 contains 17 residues. The V segment lost 6 bases and the J segment 7 bases; nucleotides outside the gene matches: 15. CDR3 protein: CASSPDDAGGPVGELFF. Written as DNA, the CDR3 is TGTGCCAGCAGTCCCGACGACGCGGGGGGGCCGGTCGGGGAGCTGTTTTTT.

This clone was picked up one time. This sequence joins TRBV6-5 and TRBJ1-1; D remains unclear. V dropped 5 bases and J dropped 4 bases, with 11 bases sitting between them. Germline V CDR1 and CDR2: MNHEY, SVGAGI. CDR3 length: 13 residues. The CDR3 region has the DNA TGTGCCAGCAGTGAGGTCCCTGGCACTGAAGCTTTCTTT. This encodes CASSEVPGTEAFF.

This clone was detected only once. This CDR3 reads CASSEVTRGLFF. The CDR3 region has the DNA TGTGCCAGCAGTGAAGTCACACGGGGACTGTTTTTT. The gene calls are TRBV6-1 and TRBJ1-4; D is ambiguous. Germline CDR1 and CDR2: MNHNS and SASEGT. The CDR3 contains 12 residues. The V end was cut by 1 base, the J end by 13 bases, with 10 bases between.

The CDR3 spells CASSLRNNEQFF. The CDR3 DNA follows: TGTGCCAGCAGCCTAAGAAACAATGAGCAGTTCTTC. This rearrangement joins TRBV9 to TRBJ2-1; D ambiguous. The CDR3 has 12 residues. Germline CDR1 and CDR2: SGDLS and YYNGEE. V lost 4 bases and J 5 bases, leaving 7 bases between the germline ends.

This clone was seen a few times. V usage is TRBV4-2 and J usage is TRBJ1-1; D gene unclear. Looked up from germline, CDR1 is LGHNA and CDR2 is YNFKEQ. Trimming left V 2 bases short and J 8 bases short, with 6 bases between. The CDR3 extends over 11 amino acids. CDR3 sequence (DNA): TGTGCCAGCAGCCAAAGAAGCGAAGCTTTCTTT. Amino acid sequence: CASSQRSEAFF.

The chain employs TRBV10-3 and TRBJ2-1, with 8 bases fitting TRBD2. The J segment lost 1 base and the V segment lost 6 bases, leaving 8 bases of the junction unmatched. Germline V gene data show CDR1 as ENHRY and CDR2 as SYGVKD. The CDR3 has 16 residues. The CDR3 nucleotides are TGTGCCATCAGCGAAACTTCGGGGGGGTCCTACAATGAGCAGTTCTTC. Its protein is CAISETSGGSYNEQFF.

The rearrangement links TRBV27 to TRBJ2-7; TRBD1 matches 7 bases. The V gene end was trimmed by 6 bases and the J gene end by 5 bases; junction bases not matched to a gene: 7. The CDR3 sequence is 13 residues long. The germline V gene has CDR1 MNHEY and CDR2 SMNVEV (reference sequence). CDR3 nucleotides: TGTGCCAGCAGGATCGGCAGGGGGAACGAGCAGTACTTC. Encoded protein: CASRIGRGNEQYF.

This chain joins TRBV12-5 and TRBJ2-1; 9 nucleotides agree with TRBD1. V shed 5 bases, J shed 4 bases, and the junction held 6 bases outside the gene matches. Germline assignment: CDR1 LGHNT and CDR2 FRNRAP. The CDR3 length is 15 residues. The CDR3: CASGPRDREYNEQFF. Written as DNA, the CDR3 is TGTGCTAGTGGTCCCCGGGACAGGGAGTACAATGAGCAGTTCTTC.